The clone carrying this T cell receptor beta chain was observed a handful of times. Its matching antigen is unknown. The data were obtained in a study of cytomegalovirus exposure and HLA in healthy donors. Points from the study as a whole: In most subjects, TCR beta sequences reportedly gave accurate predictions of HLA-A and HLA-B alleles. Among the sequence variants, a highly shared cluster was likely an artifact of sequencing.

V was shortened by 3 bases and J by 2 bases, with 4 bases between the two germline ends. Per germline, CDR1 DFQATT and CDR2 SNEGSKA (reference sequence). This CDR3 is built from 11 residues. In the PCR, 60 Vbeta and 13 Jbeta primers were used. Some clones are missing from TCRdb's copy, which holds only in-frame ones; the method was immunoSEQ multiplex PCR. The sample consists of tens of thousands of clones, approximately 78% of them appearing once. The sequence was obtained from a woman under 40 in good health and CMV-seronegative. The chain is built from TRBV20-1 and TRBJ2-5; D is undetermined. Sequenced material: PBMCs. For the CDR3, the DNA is TGCAGTGCTAGCGAGCAAGAGACCCAGTACTTC. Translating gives CSASEQETQYF.